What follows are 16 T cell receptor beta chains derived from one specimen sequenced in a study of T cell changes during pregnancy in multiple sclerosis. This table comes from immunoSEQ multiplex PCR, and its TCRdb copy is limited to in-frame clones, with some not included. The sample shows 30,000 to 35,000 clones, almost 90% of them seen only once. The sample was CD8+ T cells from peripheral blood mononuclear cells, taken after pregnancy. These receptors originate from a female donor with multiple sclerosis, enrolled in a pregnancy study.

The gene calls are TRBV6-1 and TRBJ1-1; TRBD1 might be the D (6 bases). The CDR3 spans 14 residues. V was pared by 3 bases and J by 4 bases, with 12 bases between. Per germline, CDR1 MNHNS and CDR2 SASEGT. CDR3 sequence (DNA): TGTGCCAGCAGTGAGGGGGGGGGCTTCACTGAAGCTTTCTTT. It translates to CASSEGGGFTEAFF.

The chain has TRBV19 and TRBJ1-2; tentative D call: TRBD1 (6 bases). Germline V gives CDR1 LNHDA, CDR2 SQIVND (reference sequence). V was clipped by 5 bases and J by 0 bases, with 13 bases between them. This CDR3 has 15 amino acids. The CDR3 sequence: CASSPYREANYGYTF. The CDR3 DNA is TGTGCCAGTAGTCCTTACAGGGAAGCTAACTATGGCTACACCTTC.

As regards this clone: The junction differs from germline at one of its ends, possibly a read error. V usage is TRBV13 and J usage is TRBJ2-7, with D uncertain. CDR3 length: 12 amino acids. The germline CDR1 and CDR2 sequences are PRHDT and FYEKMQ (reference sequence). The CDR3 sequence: CASSVGREEQYF. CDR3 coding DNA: TGTGCCAGCAGCGTAGGCCGCGAGGAGCAGTACTTC.

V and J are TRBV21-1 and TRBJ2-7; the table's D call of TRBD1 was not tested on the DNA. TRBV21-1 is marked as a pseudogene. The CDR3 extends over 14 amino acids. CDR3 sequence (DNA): TGTGCCAGCAGCAGGACAGGGGGTTCCTACGAGCAGTACTTC. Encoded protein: CASSRTGGSYEQYF.

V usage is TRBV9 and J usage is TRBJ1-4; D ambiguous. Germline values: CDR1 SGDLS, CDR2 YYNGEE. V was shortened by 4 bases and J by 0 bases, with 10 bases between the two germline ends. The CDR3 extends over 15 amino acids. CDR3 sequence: CASSPQVATNEKLFF. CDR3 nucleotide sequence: TGTGCCAGCAGCCCCCAGGTTGCAACTAATGAAAAACTGTTTTTT. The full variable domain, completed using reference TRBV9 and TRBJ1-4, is DSGVTQTPKHLITATGQRVTLRCSPRSGDLSVYWYQQSLDQGLQFLIQYYNGEERAKGNILERFSAQQFPDLHSELNLSSLELGDSALYFCASSPQVATNEKLFFGSGTQLSVL.

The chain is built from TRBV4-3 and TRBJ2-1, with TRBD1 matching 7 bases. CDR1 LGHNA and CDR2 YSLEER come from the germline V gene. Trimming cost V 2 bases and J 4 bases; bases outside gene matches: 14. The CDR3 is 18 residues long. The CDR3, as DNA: TGCGCCAGCAGCCAAAAGGTGAAGGGGGCGTTGGTTTACAATGAGCAGTTCTTC. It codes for CASSQKVKGALVYNEQFF.

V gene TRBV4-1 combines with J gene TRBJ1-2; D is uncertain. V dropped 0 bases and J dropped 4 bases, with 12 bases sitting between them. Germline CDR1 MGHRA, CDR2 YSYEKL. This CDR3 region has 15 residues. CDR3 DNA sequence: TGCGCCAGCAGCCAAGACAGCGGAGTTGGCTATGGCTACACCTTC. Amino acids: CASSQDSGVGYGYTF.

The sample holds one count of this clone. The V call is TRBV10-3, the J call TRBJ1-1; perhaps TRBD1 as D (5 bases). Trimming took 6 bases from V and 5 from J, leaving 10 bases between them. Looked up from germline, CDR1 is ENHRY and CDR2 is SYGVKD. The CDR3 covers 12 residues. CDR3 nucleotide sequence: TGTGCCATCAGGGAGGGGCAGACTGAAGCTTTCTTT. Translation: CAIREGQTEAFF.

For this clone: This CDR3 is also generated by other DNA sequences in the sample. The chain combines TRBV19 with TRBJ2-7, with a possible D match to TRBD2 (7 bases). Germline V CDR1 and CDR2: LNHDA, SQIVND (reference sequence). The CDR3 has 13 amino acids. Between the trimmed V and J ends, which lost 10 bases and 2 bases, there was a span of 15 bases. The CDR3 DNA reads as TGTGCCACAGGCGAGGGGGGGGCCTACGAGCAGTACTTC. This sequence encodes CATGEGGAYEQYF.

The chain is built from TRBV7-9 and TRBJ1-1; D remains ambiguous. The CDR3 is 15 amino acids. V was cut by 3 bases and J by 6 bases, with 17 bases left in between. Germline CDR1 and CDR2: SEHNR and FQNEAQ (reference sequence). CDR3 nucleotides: TGTGCCAGCAGCTTCGAGGGAGGAGTAAACCCTGAAGCTTTCTTT. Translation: CASSFEGGVNPEAFF.

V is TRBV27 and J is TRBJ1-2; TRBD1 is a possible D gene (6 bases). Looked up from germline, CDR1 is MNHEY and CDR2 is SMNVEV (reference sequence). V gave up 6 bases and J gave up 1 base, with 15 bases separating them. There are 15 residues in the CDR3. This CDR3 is CASRLRTDFNYGYTF. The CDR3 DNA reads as TGTGCCAGCAGACTCCGGACAGACTTTAACTATGGCTACACCTTC.

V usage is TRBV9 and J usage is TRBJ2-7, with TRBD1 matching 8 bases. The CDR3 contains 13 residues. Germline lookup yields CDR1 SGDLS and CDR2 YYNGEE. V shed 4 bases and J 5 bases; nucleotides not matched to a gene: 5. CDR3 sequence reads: CASSRQTGDEQYF. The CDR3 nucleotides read TGTGCCAGCAGCAGACAGACAGGGGACGAGCAGTACTTC.

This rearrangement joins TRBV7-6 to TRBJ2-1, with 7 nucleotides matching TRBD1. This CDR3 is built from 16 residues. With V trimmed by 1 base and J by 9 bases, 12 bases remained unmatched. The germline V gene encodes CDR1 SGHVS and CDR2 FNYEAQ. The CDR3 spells CASSLESRQGFSEQFF. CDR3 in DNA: TGTGCCAGCAGCTTAGAATCCAGACAGGGTTTTAGTGAGCAGTTCTTC.

The DNA of the CDR3 is TGTGCCAGCAGTGAAGCGGACAGCTCCTACGAGCAGTACTTC. Amino acids: CASSEADSSYEQYF. This rearrangement joins TRBV6-1 to TRBJ2-7, with D perhaps TRBD1 (6 bases). Trimming pared 0 bases from V and 0 bases from J, leaving 6 bases between. CDR1 and CDR2 from the germline V gene are MNHNS and SASEGT. CDR3 length: 14 amino acids.

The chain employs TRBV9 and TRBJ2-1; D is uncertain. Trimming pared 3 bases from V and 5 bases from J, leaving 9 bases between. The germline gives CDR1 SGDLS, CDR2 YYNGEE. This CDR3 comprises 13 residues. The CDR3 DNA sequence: TGTGCCAGCAGCGCGAGGCCGAACAATGAGCAGTTCTTC. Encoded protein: CASSARPNNEQFF.

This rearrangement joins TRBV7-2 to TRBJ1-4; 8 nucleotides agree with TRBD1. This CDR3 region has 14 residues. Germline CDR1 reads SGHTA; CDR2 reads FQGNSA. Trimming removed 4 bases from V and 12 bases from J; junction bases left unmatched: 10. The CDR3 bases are TGTGCCAGCAGCTCCAGCCAGGGGGCGCGTGAACTGTTTTTT. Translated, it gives CASSSSQGARELFF.